This TCR beta chain was sequenced in a study of vaccination effects on CD4 cells after COVID-19. Study findings and constraints: Early timepoints after infection were absent, and convalescent patients were few in the study.

This clone was seen only once. Its cognate antigen is unknown. Profiling relied on immunoSEQ multiplex PCR, and the TCRdb table lists in-frame clones only, not all of them. Of some 30,000 clones in the sample, around 75% were seen once. ViraFEST assay sequencing came after antigen-specific CD4+ T cells were expanded with viral peptide pools. Isolation of CD4+ T cells took place after 10 days of culture. All participants had two doses of either the BNT162b2 or mRNA-1273 vaccine. People in the vaccine group had not been infected with SARS-CoV-2 before, and their nucleocapsid antibodies were negative. Cultures got half-medium changes with IL-2 on days 3 and 7. The source is a human donor who received a COVID-19 vaccine. The material sequenced was CD4+ T cells from PBMCs cultured with HCoV-229E spike peptides, taken after COVID-19 vaccination.

CDR3 coding DNA: TGTGCCAGCAGCTTGGCGGTTAAGGATACGCAGTATTTT. This codes for CASSLAVKDTQYF. This rearrangement joins TRBV5-6 to TRBJ2-3; no clear D. Trimming took off 0 bases at V and 6 bases at J, with 8 bases between the two ends. This CDR3 is 13 amino acids long. The germline V gene encodes CDR1 SGHDT and CDR2 YYEEEE.